This T cell receptor (beta chain) emerged from a study of PD-1 blockade in classical Hodgkin lymphoma. For the study at large: The patients were dosed with nivolumab 3 mg/kg, infused intravenously every 2 weeks. Study-level findings and limits: Newly diagnosed patients reportedly trailed healthy donors in baseline TCR diversity. Patients with a complete response exhibited baseline diversity comparable to newly diagnosed patients. CD4+ but not CD8+ TCR diversity rose significantly by C4D1.

V dropped 5 bases and J dropped 4 bases, with 17 bases sitting between them. CDR1 is MDHEN and CDR2 is SYDVKM in the germline V gene. The CDR3 is made up of 15 amino acids. Time point denoted: cycle 4 day 1 (C4D1), after 5 to 7 weeks of nivolumab. With no exception, relapse followed autologous stem cell transplantation in all patients, and brentuximab vedotin exposure varied. Here immunoSEQ multiplex PCR was the method, and the copy in TCRdb shows in-frame clones only, minus some. Among about 30,000 clones listed, 81% were seen once. A word on this clone: Its antigen is not identified.

Sequencing was performed on peripheral blood mononuclear cells (PBMCs), taken before the fourth cycle of nivolumab. V and J are TRBV28 and TRBJ2-5; possible D gene TRBD1, 6 bases. The clonotype originates from a human donor with classical Hodgkin lymphoma. The CDR3 DNA follows: TGTGCCAGCAGTACATCAGGGGTGGTCAGAGAGACCCAGTACTTC. This codes for CASSTSGVVRETQYF. Filled out from reference TRBV28 and TRBJ2-5, the complete variable domain reads DVKVTQSSRYLVKRTGEKVFLECVQDMDHENMFWYRQDPGLGLRLIYFSYDVKMKEKGDIPEGYSVSREKKERFSLILESASTNQTSMYLCASSTSGVVRETQYFGPGTRLLVL.